These T cell receptor beta chains were read from a single sample in a study of T-cell reconstitution after alpha-beta-depleted transplantation in children. One entry per CDR3 protein results from TCRdb running MiXCR on the PCR reads. Altogether fewer than 750,000 distinct CDR3 sequences are present, approximately 22% being singletons, with the ten largest covering around 14%. Here the sequenced sample was PBMCs, mostly from graft donor cells, taken 360 days after TCRalphabeta/CD19-depleted stem cell transplant. Every receptor here comes from a boy in the first two years of life who had a stem cell transplant for acute myeloid leukemia, so the T cells may come from the graft donor. Both conserved end residues are part of each CDR3. A D gene is named only where the DNA matches it firmly.

V gene: TRBV15
D gene: TRBD1
CDR3 length: 16
J gene: TRBJ2-5
CDR3 protein: CATRKGQGAFGETQYF

V gene: TRBV11-3
D gene: TRBD1
CDR3 length: 21
J gene: TRBJ2-3
CDR3 protein: CASRFPSGQGITGESTDTQYF

V gene: TRBV5-1
D gene: .
CDR3 length: 14
J gene: TRBJ2-3
CDR3 protein: CASSFRVGTDTQYF

V gene: TRBV11-2
D gene: .
CDR3 length: 16
J gene: TRBJ2-3
CDR3 protein: CASSLAGSRGTDTQYF

V gene: TRBV3-1
D gene: .
CDR3 length: 12
J gene: TRBJ1-1
CDR3 protein: CASSQGQTEAFF

V gene: TRBV29-1
D gene: .
CDR3 length: 12
J gene: TRBJ2-5
CDR3 protein: CSVDSIQETQYF

V gene: TRBV12-3/TRBV12-4
D gene: .
CDR3 length: 17
J gene: TRBJ2-6
CDR3 protein: CASSYGNYRAGANVLTF

V gene: TRBV4-3
D gene: TRBD1
CDR3 length: 16
J gene: TRBJ2-7
CDR3 protein: CASSQGGWDRGYEQYF

V gene: TRBV11-3
D gene: .
CDR3 length: 14
J gene: TRBJ1-1
CDR3 protein: CASTFRGAHTEAFF

V gene: TRBV6-1
D gene: .
CDR3 length: 17
J gene: TRBJ2-3
CDR3 protein: CASSEPLQGPRADTQYF

V gene: TRBV5-8
D gene: .
CDR3 length: 12
J gene: TRBJ2-5
CDR3 protein: CASSLATRTQYF

V gene: TRBV10-3
D gene: .
CDR3 length: 15
J gene: TRBJ1-1
CDR3 protein: CAGGGRFRMNTEAFF

V gene: TRBV29-1
D gene: .
CDR3 length: 12
J gene: TRBJ2-5
CDR3 protein: CSVEEGQETQYF

V gene: TRBV9
D gene: .
CDR3 length: 18
J gene: TRBJ2-3
CDR3 protein: CASSVVGTTRPLTDTQYF

V gene: TRBV10-2
D gene: .
CDR3 length: 17
J gene: TRBJ2-3
CDR3 protein: CASSVPLDRRSLDTQYF

V gene: TRBV4-3
D gene: TRBD2
CDR3 length: 18
J gene: TRBJ2-1
CDR3 protein: CASSQGWLAGAIDNEQFF

V gene: TRBV9
D gene: TRBD2
CDR3 length: 16
J gene: TRBJ2-5
CDR3 protein: CASSVAGLAGQETQYF

V gene: TRBV29-1
D gene: .
CDR3 length: 14
J gene: TRBJ1-2
CDR3 protein: CSVEDQGSNYGYTF

V gene: TRBV5-1
D gene: TRBD2
CDR3 length: 18
J gene: TRBJ2-3
CDR3 protein: CASSLVQASGGSPDTQYF

V gene: TRBV4-3
D gene: .
CDR3 length: 15
J gene: TRBJ2-1
CDR3 protein: CASSQDRALYNEQFF

V gene: TRBV20-1
D gene: TRBD2
CDR3 length: 15
J gene: TRBJ2-1
CDR3 protein: CSALSGLAVYNEQFF

V gene: TRBV12-3/TRBV12-4
D gene: TRBD1
CDR3 length: 15
J gene: TRBJ2-2
CDR3 protein: CASSLWDSNTGELCF

V gene: TRBV28
D gene: .
CDR3 length: 13
J gene: TRBJ1-1
CDR3 protein: CASSIPGNTEAFF

V gene: TRBV5-1
D gene: .
CDR3 length: 14
J gene: TRBJ1-1
CDR3 protein: CASSLLGQNTEAFF

V gene: TRBV15
D gene: .
CDR3 length: 15
J gene: TRBJ2-5
CDR3 protein: CATSRADNLQETQYF

V gene: TRBV20-1
D gene: TRBD1
CDR3 length: 13
J gene: TRBJ2-1
CDR3 protein: CSARWDRPSEQFF

V gene: TRBV28
D gene: .
CDR3 length: 13
J gene: TRBJ2-1
CDR3 protein: CASGPTGGDEQFF

V gene: TRBV12-3/TRBV12-4
D gene: .
CDR3 length: 15
J gene: TRBJ1-2
CDR3 protein: CASSFSGRKRGGYTF

V gene: TRBV9
D gene: .
CDR3 length: 14
J gene: TRBJ2-7
CDR3 protein: CASSVGSERYEQYF

V gene: TRBV4-3
D gene: .
CDR3 length: 16
J gene: TRBJ2-5
CDR3 protein: CASSQDRRQAAETQYF

V gene: TRBV20-1
D gene: .
CDR3 length: 13
J gene: TRBJ2-3
CDR3 protein: CSARASGTDTQYF

V gene: TRBV4-2
D gene: .
CDR3 length: 14
J gene: TRBJ2-2
CDR3 protein: CASSQLNRVGELFF

V gene: TRBV24-1
D gene: TRBD1
CDR3 length: 16
J gene: TRBJ2-7
CDR3 protein: CATSDGMTGGWYEQYF

V gene: TRBV5-4
D gene: .
CDR3 length: 13
J gene: TRBJ1-2
CDR3 protein: CASRDRLNYGYTF

V gene: TRBV12-3/TRBV12-4
D gene: .
CDR3 length: 15
J gene: TRBJ2-3
CDR3 protein: CASSILRGNTDTQYF

V gene: TRBV4-1
D gene: .
CDR3 length: 15
J gene: TRBJ1-5
CDR3 protein: CASSQDRRSNQPQHF

V gene: TRBV7-2
D gene: TRBD2
CDR3 length: 18
J gene: TRBJ2-1
CDR3 protein: CASSLARLTSGGVNEQFF

V gene: TRBV5-1
D gene: .
CDR3 length: 14
J gene: TRBJ2-1
CDR3 protein: CASSLPGGANEQFF

V gene: TRBV5-6
D gene: TRBD1
CDR3 length: 13
J gene: TRBJ1-2
CDR3 protein: CASSRDRVYGYTF

V gene: TRBV20-1
D gene: .
CDR3 length: 14
J gene: TRBJ2-5
CDR3 protein: CSARVAGLQETQYF

V gene: TRBV6-2/TRBV6-3
D gene: TRBD1
CDR3 length: 14
J gene: TRBJ2-1
CDR3 protein: CASSPGQVRNEQFF

V gene: TRBV5-6
D gene: TRBD1
CDR3 length: 17
J gene: TRBJ2-1
CDR3 protein: CASSRAADRGHKYEQFF

V gene: TRBV5-6
D gene: .
CDR3 length: 15
J gene: TRBJ2-5
CDR3 protein: CASSITRGYRETQYF

V gene: TRBV19
D gene: .
CDR3 length: 14
J gene: TRBJ1-1
CDR3 protein: CASRVGGMNTEAFF

V gene: TRBV7-2
D gene: TRBD1
CDR3 length: 14
J gene: TRBJ1-2
CDR3 protein: CASSPRSTGSGYTF

V gene: TRBV15
D gene: TRBD1
CDR3 length: 15
J gene: TRBJ2-3
CDR3 protein: CATSREDRQTDTQYF

V gene: TRBV7-9
D gene: .
CDR3 length: 17
J gene: TRBJ2-1
CDR3 protein: CASSLGARREEGNEQFF

V gene: TRBV20-1
D gene: TRBD2
CDR3 length: 15
J gene: TRBJ2-1
CDR3 protein: CSARALAGGPYEQFF

V gene: TRBV9
D gene: .
CDR3 length: 17
J gene: TRBJ2-5
CDR3 protein: CASSVGNIRGAQETQYF

V gene: TRBV20-1
D gene: TRBD2
CDR3 length: 20
J gene: TRBJ2-3
CDR3 protein: CSARYWTSGGLITSTDTQYF

V gene: TRBV5-6
D gene: .
CDR3 length: 13
J gene: TRBJ2-5
CDR3 protein: CASSSVMIETQYF